Detailed here is one TCR beta chain. Its specificity is not known. Autoimmune disease history or systemic immunosuppression led to patients being barred. The repertoire was sequenced with immunoSEQ multiplex PCR; TCRdb's copy has only in-frame clones and lacks some. The sample includes some 66,000 clones, around four fifths of them seen just once. The data were taken from a study of OX40 agonist ivuxolimab in advanced cancers. Study-wide points: Clonal expansion from baseline to week 6 occurred in both CD4+ and CD8+ T cells. Partial responders at 0.1-3.0 mg/kg showed near-lowest clonal expansion.

The junction had 6 bases not matched to a gene; V was cut back by 5 bases and J by 7 bases. Germline values: CDR1 SGHTA, CDR2 FQGNSA. This CDR3 spans 14 amino acids. This receptor was identified in an adult with an advanced solid tumor such as melanoma, head and neck, liver or kidney cancer. This material consisted of CD4+ or CD8+ T cells sorted from blood, taken in a trial of the OX40 agonist ivuxolimab. The V call is TRBV7-2, the J call TRBJ2-7, with 12 nucleotides matching TRBD2. The CDR3 DNA sequence: TGTGCCAGCAGCGCCGGACTAGCGGGACAGGAGCAGTACTTC. Translation gives CASSAGLAGQEQYF.